This T cell receptor (beta chain) was sequenced during a study of T cells in Graves' hyperthyroidism and ophthalmopathy. Study findings and constraints: Using 13 V-J features, a model discriminated ophthalmopathy from stable hyperthyroidism. In the blood, most expanded thyroid clonotypes above 0.001 appeared as well.

Uncontrolled infection, other autoimmune disease, pregnancy or lactation excluded patients. Germline loops: CDR1 MNHEY, CDR2 SMNVEV (reference sequence). The CDR3 is 15 amino acids. With V trimmed by 2 bases and J by 5 bases, 6 bases remained unmatched. This clonotype was seen repeatedly, ten times or more. The antigen remains undetermined. Researchers amplified the TCR beta CDR3 regions from RNA transcripts. The primer set for the first-round RT-PCR of the TCR CDR3 was HTBI. TCRdb processed the multiplex PCR reads anew with MiXCR; each CDR3 protein has one entry. The data show around 600,000 distinct CDR3 sequences, with less than 20% seen just once and roughly 6.6% held by the top ten.

The material sequenced was blood. This sequence originates from a woman aged 25 to 45 with Graves' hyperthyroidism. The chain joins TRBV27 to TRBJ2-1, with 7 bases identical to TRBD2. CDR3 amino acids: CASSLAGVSDNEQFF. CDR3 in DNA: TGTGCCAGCAGTTTAGCGGGAGTCTCGGACAATGAGCAGTTCTTC.